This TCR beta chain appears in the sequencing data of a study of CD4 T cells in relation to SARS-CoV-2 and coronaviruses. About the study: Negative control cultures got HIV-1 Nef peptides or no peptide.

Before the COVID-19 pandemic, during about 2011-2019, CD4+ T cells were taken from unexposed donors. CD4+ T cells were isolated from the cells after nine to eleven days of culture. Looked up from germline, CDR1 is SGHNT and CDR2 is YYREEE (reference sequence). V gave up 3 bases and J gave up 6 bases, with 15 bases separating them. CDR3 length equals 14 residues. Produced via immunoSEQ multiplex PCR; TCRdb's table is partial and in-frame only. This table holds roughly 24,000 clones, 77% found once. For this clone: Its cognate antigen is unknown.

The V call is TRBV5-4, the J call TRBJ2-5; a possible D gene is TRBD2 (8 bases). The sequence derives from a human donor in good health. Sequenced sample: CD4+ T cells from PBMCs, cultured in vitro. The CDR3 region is CASSSGTRGQTQYF. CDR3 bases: TGTGCCAGCAGCTCCGGGACTAGGGGGCAGACCCAGTACTTC.